Described below is a single TCR beta chain sequence and its context. The antigen remains undetermined. This sample is drawn from a study of T cells after yellow fever vaccination. Whole-study findings and limits: The booster response re-showed most primary clones: around 95% CD4, approximately 86% CD8.

TCRdb re-called the 5' RACE reads with MiXCR, one entry per CDR3 protein. The table has around 590,000 distinct CDR3 sequences, roughly an eighth seen once. V was pared by 2 bases and J by 5 bases, with 9 bases between. Germline lookup yields CDR1 ENHRY and CDR2 SYGVKD. CDR3 size: 13 residues. Sequenced material: PBMCs, taken on the day of the yellow fever booster vaccination. The chain links TRBV10-3 to TRBJ2-5; tentative D call: TRBD1 (6 bases). This TCR derives from a man aged 30 to 45 who received the YFV17D yellow fever vaccine. CDR3 bases: TGTGCCATCAGTGAGGGACAGCTGGAGACCCAGTACTTC. Protein product: CAISEGQLETQYF.